A single sample gave rise to the 2 T cell receptor beta chains below, sequenced in a study of blood T cell repertoires in COVID-19. This table comes from immunoSEQ multiplex PCR, and its TCRdb copy is limited to in-frame clones, with some not included. The data hold approximately 220,000 clones, with roughly 90% observed a single time. The sequenced sample consisted of PBMCs or T cells enriched from blood (not recorded which). The origin of the receptors is a woman aged 25 to 39 who had recovered from COVID-19.

This rearrangement joins TRBV6-1 to TRBJ2-5; 7 nucleotides align to TRBD2. CDR1 is MNHNS and CDR2 is SASEGT in the germline V gene. The trim removed 2 bases at V and 2 bases at J, leaving 8 bases unmatched. The CDR3 totals 16 residues. The CDR3 is CASSERRGRRQETQYF. The CDR3 bases are TGTGCCAGCAGTGAACGGCGGGGGAGAAGGCAAGAGACCCAGTACTTC.

V gene TRBV11-2 combines with J gene TRBJ2-7; 9 bases align to TRBD1. The CDR3 sequence is 16 residues long. Trimming cost V 6 bases and J 6 bases; bases outside gene matches: 15. Germline values: CDR1 SGHAT, CDR2 FQNNGV. CDR3 sequence (DNA): TGTGCCAGCAGTGCCCGCCGGACAGGGGTTGAGGGCGAGCAGTACTTC. Residues: CASSARRTGVEGEQYF.